A single sample is the source of the 27 T cell receptor beta chains below, sequenced in a study of shared clonotypes between healthy human individuals. Clones were sequenced by immunoSEQ multiplex PCR, and TCRdb holds only the in-frame ones, with some missing. The sample shows around 2,000,000 clones, about 95% of them seen only once. Input material: naive CD4+ T cells sorted from blood. Described subset: CD45RA+ positively selected. These receptors were taken from a man between 18 and 29 years old in good health.

The chain links TRBV5-4 to TRBJ2-5; D remains unclear. Germline V CDR1 and CDR2: SGHNT, YYREEE (reference sequence). Trimming left V 2 bases short and J 3 bases short, with 8 bases between. This CDR3 is 13 amino acids long. The CDR3 region has the DNA TGTGCCAGCAGCTTTGTGCAGGAAGAGACCCAGTACTTC. Protein: CASSFVQEETQYF.

The sample holds one count of this clone. This chain joins TRBV9 and TRBJ2-5; 8 nucleotides line up with TRBD1. The V segment lost 4 bases and the J segment 1 base; nucleotides outside the gene matches: 9. The germline CDR1 and CDR2 sequences are SGDLS and YYNGEE. The CDR3 extends over 16 amino acids. CDR3 in DNA: TGTGCCAGCAGCTATCAGTCTGGACAGGGCCAAGAGACCCAGTACTTC. It yields the protein CASSYQSGQGQETQYF.

CDR3 in amino acids: CASSSPGAGRGETQYF. In DNA, the CDR3 is TGTGCCAGCAGTTCCCCGGGCGCGGGAAGGGGAGAGACCCAGTACTTC. This rearrangement joins TRBV27 to TRBJ2-5; perhaps TRBD2 as D (6 bases). CDR1 is MNHEY, CDR2 SMNVEV, per germline (reference sequence). V was cut by 4 bases and J by 4 bases, with 19 bases left in between. This CDR3 spans 16 amino acids.

The CDR3 region has the DNA TGTGCCAGCCTTTTCCCCCGGATGAACACTGAAGCTTTCTTT. Amino acid sequence: CASLFPRMNTEAFF. The chain employs TRBV6-1 and TRBJ1-1; D is undetermined. V was clipped by 8 bases and J by 0 bases, with 13 bases between them. The CDR3 extends over 14 amino acids. The germline V gene has CDR1 MNHNS and CDR2 SASEGT.

The chain links TRBV5-1 to TRBJ1-1; tentative D call: TRBD1 (5 bases). CDR3 length: 15 residues. Germline V gene lookup returns CDR1 SGHRS and CDR2 YFSETQ. V was clipped by 0 bases and J by 3 bases, with 12 bases between them. CDR3 residues: CASSLVGRGDTEAFF. The CDR3 DNA is TGCGCCAGCAGCTTGGTTGGGAGGGGCGACACTGAAGCTTTCTTT.

Of note for this clone: The sample contains more than one DNA sequence encoding this CDR3. The chain uses TRBV10-3 and TRBJ1-5, with D unclear. CDR1 and CDR2 (germline): ENHRY, SYGVKD. The CDR3 totals 14 residues. The germline V and J ends were trimmed by 2 bases and 0 bases, with 5 bases remaining between them. CDR3 in DNA: TGTGCCATCAGTGAGGGGGATAGCAATCAGCCCCAGCATTTT. Protein: CAISEGDSNQPQHF.

This chain connects TRBV7-2 to TRBJ2-7, with TRBD2 matching over 12 bases. The V gene's germline CDR1 is SGHTA and CDR2 FQGNSA. With 5 bases clipped from V and 1 base from J, the junction kept 6 bases outside the gene matches. This CDR3 contains 16 residues. The CDR3 bases are TGTGCCAGCAGCCGGCGGACTAGCGGGATATCCTACGAGCAGTACTTC. Encoded protein: CASSRRTSGISYEQYF.

The chain combines TRBV6-1 with TRBJ1-5; D is perhaps TRBD1 (6 bases). Germline assignment: CDR1 MNHNS and CDR2 SASEGT. V lost 1 base and J 6 bases, leaving 10 bases between the germline ends. The CDR3 is made up of 14 amino acids. The CDR3 DNA reads TGTGCCAGCAGTGAAGTGGGGGGCGTTCAGCCCCAGCATTTT. Residues: CASSEVGGVQPQHF.

The rearrangement joins TRBV5-1 to TRBJ2-7, with D unclear. CDR1 is SGHRS and CDR2 is YFSETQ in the germline V gene. The V end lost 2 bases, the J end lost 2 bases, and 17 bases lay between the germline ends. This CDR3 is built from 16 residues. The DNA for the CDR3 is TGCGCCAGCAGCTTACCAACCCACGCCGTGCCCTACGAGCAGTACTTC. Residues: CASSLPTHAVPYEQYF. Full variable domain (remainder filled in from reference TRBV5-1 and TRBJ2-7): KAGVTQTPRYLIKTRGQQVTLSCSPISGHRSVSWYQQTPGQGLQFLFEYFSETQRNKGNFPGRFSGRQFSNSRSEMNVSTLELGDSALYLCASSLPTHAVPYEQYFGPGTRLTVT.

The chain has TRBV27 and TRBJ2-2, with 7 bases that match TRBD1. The J segment lost 6 bases and the V segment lost 5 bases, leaving 15 bases of the junction unmatched. The CDR3 is made up of 17 amino acids. Germline V gene data show CDR1 as MNHEY and CDR2 as SMNVEV (reference sequence). The CDR3 bases are TGTGCCAGCAGTCCAAGACAGGGCCTCCGGTTTTCCGGGGAGCTGTTTTTT. Translating it yields CASSPRQGLRFSGELFF.

The V call is TRBV28, the J call TRBJ1-1; D is unclear. Trimming left V 6 bases short and J 0 bases short, with 8 bases between. The CDR3 spans 13 residues. CDR1 and CDR2 (germline): MDHEN, SYDVKM. This CDR3 reads CASSEVLNTEAFF. The CDR3, as DNA: TGTGCCAGCAGCGAAGTACTGAACACTGAAGCTTTCTTT.

V is TRBV7-2 and J is TRBJ2-5, with a weak D call TRBD2 (6 bases). TRBJ2-7 matches the DNA end more closely, so the J call is doubtful. Germline assignment: CDR1 SGHTA and CDR2 FQGNSA. The length of the CDR3 is 14 residues. The CDR3 nucleotides are TGTGCCAGCAGCTCCTCGAGCGGGCCCTACGAGCAGTACTTC. Its translation is CASSSSSGPYEQYF.

This clone was seen only once. The chain has TRBV7-6 and TRBJ2-5; 8 bases are a match to TRBD1. From germline, CDR1 is SGHVS and CDR2 FNYEAQ. The CDR3 covers 15 residues. V shed 5 bases, J shed 2 bases, and the junction held 7 bases outside the gene matches. DNA for the CDR3: TGTGCCAGCAGCCAACCGGGGACAGGACAAGAGACCCAGTACTTC. This sequence encodes CASSQPGTGQETQYF.

In the case of this clone: The identical CDR3 is also encoded by other nucleotide sequences in the sample. The CDR3 bases are TGTGCCAGCAGTAGGACAGGGGGCACAGATACGCAGTATTTT. Amino acid sequence: CASSRTGGTDTQYF. The rearrangement joins TRBV6-5 to TRBJ2-3; TRBD1 matches 9 bases. Trimming cost V 5 bases and J 1 base; bases outside gene matches: 1. Germline V gene lookup returns CDR1 MNHEY and CDR2 SVGAGI. The CDR3 has 14 residues.

This chain uses TRBV7-2 with TRBJ2-7; a possible D gene is TRBD2 (5 bases). The germline V and J ends were trimmed by 1 base and 2 bases, with 15 bases remaining between them. CDR3 length: 16 residues. Germline V lookup: CDR1 SGHTA, CDR2 FQGNSA. In DNA, the CDR3 is TGTGCCAGCAGCTTAGTTTCGGGCGGGCTTGCCTACGAGCAGTACTTC. Protein sequence: CASSLVSGGLAYEQYF.

This clone was counted once. The same CDR3 also results from other DNA sequences found in this sample. This sequence joins TRBV2 and TRBJ2-2, with no clear D. The V and J ends lost 2 bases and 4 bases respectively, with 5 bases between them. The CDR3 loop spans 13 amino acids. Germline V gene data show CDR1 as SNHLY and CDR2 as FYNNEI. The CDR3 spells CASSESPTGELFF. DNA of the CDR3: TGTGCCAGCAGTGAATCCCCCACCGGGGAGCTGTTTTTT.

With respect to this clone: The same CDR3 also results from other DNA sequences found in this sample. J is TRBJ2-2 and V is TRBV18; D unclear. The V and J ends lost 3 bases and 5 bases respectively, with 4 bases between them. This CDR3 has 12 amino acids. Germline V lookup: CDR1 KGHSH, CDR2 LQKENI. The CDR3 here is CASSPGTGELFF. The CDR3 region has the DNA TGTGCCAGCTCACCCGGTACCGGGGAGCTGTTTTTT.

Details on this clone: Other DNA sequences in the sample encode the same CDR3. The rearrangement uses TRBV2 and TRBJ1-1; D is possibly TRBD1 (6 bases). Germline CDR1 reads SNHLY; CDR2 reads FYNNEI. V shed 6 bases and J shed 0 bases, with 8 bases lying between them. The CDR3 totals 13 residues. CDR3 protein: CASRDSLNTEAFF. The CDR3 coding sequence is TGTGCCAGCAGGGACAGCTTGAACACTGAAGCTTTCTTT. Full variable domain (outside the CDR3, taken from reference TRBV2 and TRBJ1-1): EPEVTQTPSHQVTQMGQEVILRCVPISNHLYFYWYRQILGQKVEFLVSFYNNEISEKSEIFDDQFSVERPDGSNFTLKIRSTKLEDSAMYFCASRDSLNTEAFFGQGTRLTVV.

This rearrangement joins TRBV18 to TRBJ2-6; tentatively, D is TRBD2 (6 bases). Trimming shortened V by 2 bases and J by 1 base, and 9 bases separated the two germline ends. CDR3 size: 16 residues. CDR1 is KGHSH and CDR2 is LQKENI in the germline V gene. The CDR3 DNA is TGTGCCAGCTCACCATCGCGGGATTCTGGGGCCAACGTCCTGACTTTC. Amino acids: CASSPSRDSGANVLTF.

This rearrangement joins TRBV5-1 to TRBJ1-3, with 7 bases aligning to TRBD1. With V trimmed by 4 bases and J by 0 bases, 13 bases remained unmatched. CDR1 is SGHRS, CDR2 YFSETQ, per germline. The CDR3 is made up of 18 amino acids. CDR3 coding DNA: TGCGCCAGCAGCAGGGAACCTGGGACAGCGGTCTCTGGAAACACCATATATTTT. It encodes CASSREPGTAVSGNTIYF.

The rearrangement joins TRBV6-5 to TRBJ1-2; no clear D gene. Trimming pared 6 bases from V and 8 bases from J, leaving 19 bases between. The CDR3 is 14 amino acids. The germline V gene encodes CDR1 MNHEY and CDR2 SVGAGI. In nucleotides, the CDR3 is TGTGCCAGCAGAGATGTTGGAGGCGCGGGGGGCTACACCTTC. Its translation is CASRDVGGAGGYTF.

Comment on this clone: Other nucleotide sequences from this sample produce the same CDR3. The CDR3 DNA reads as TGTGCCAGCAGTGGAGACAGGGGCCTCCAAGAGACCCAGTACTTC. Amino acid sequence: CASSGDRGLQETQYF. The gene calls are TRBV2 and TRBJ2-5; TRBD1 matches at 8 bases. The V segment lost 4 bases and the J segment 1 base; nucleotides outside the gene matches: 5. The CDR3 is 15 residues long. Germline-derived CDR1 and CDR2 are SNHLY and FYNNEI.

This clone was observed once. Other DNA sequences in this specimen translate into the identical CDR3. The chain has TRBV6-6 and TRBJ2-7; no definite D call. V was trimmed by 2 bases and J by 6 bases, leaving 11 bases between them. CDR3 length: 13 residues. The V gene's germline CDR1 is MNHNY and CDR2 SVGAGI (reference sequence). The CDR3 reads CASSYGGVGEQYF. The CDR3 nucleotides read TGTGCCAGCAGTTACGGTGGGGTCGGCGAGCAGTACTTC.

The genes are TRBV15 and TRBJ1-5; D possibly corresponds to TRBD1 (5 bases). Trimming cost V 0 bases and J 2 bases, with 8 bases left between them. The V gene's germline CDR1 is LNHNV and CDR2 YYDKDF (reference sequence). The CDR3 has 15 residues. The CDR3, as DNA: TGTGCCACCAGCAGAGATTCGGGGGGCAATCAGCCCCAGCATTTT. This codes for CATSRDSGGNQPQHF.

The count of this clone is one. Within the sample, other DNA sequences also encode this same CDR3. This chain links TRBV5-1 with TRBJ1-3; D gene unclear. Germline V CDR1 and CDR2: SGHRS, YFSETQ. V lost 0 bases, J lost 0 bases, and 10 bases lay in between. The CDR3 has 16 amino acids. CDR3 protein: CASSLEGSSSGNTIYF. The CDR3 nucleotides are TGCGCCAGCAGCTTGGAGGGCTCCAGCTCTGGAAACACCATATATTTT.

The chain employs TRBV6-5 and TRBJ1-4, with D perhaps TRBD1 (6 bases). Looked up from germline, CDR1 is MNHEY and CDR2 is SVGAGI. The ends were cut back, 6 bases at V and 8 bases at J, with 16 bases in the middle. This CDR3 has 14 amino acids. The CDR3 DNA reads TGTGCCAGCAGGGGGGCAGGGAGGACCGAAAAACTGTTTTTT. It encodes CASRGAGRTEKLFF.

The chain has TRBV7-9 and TRBJ1-6, with a possible D match to TRBD1 (6 bases). CDR1 and CDR2 (germline): SEHNR, FQNEAQ (reference sequence). The CDR3 is 15 residues long. Trimming shortened V by 5 bases and J by 6 bases, and 14 bases separated the two germline ends. DNA of the CDR3: TGTGCCAGCAGCATCGACAGGCCCTTTAATTCACCCCTCCACTTT. It is translated as CASSIDRPFNSPLHF.